This T cell receptor beta chain is from a study of radiation and T cells in renal cell carcinoma. Study-level points and caveats: Pretreatment tumor biopsies were lacking, so baseline clonotypes are unknown. From baseline, blood top tumor clonotypes peaked at 2 weeks post-radiation.

Repertoires were generated with immunoSEQ multiplex PCR, while TCRdb's copy carries only in-frame clones and drops some. Of roughly 92,000 clones in the sample, 65% to 90% were seen once. Comments on this clone: Its antigen is not known.

Time point of the sample: blood 4 weeks post-SBRT, at nephrectomy. The treatment denotes: 15 Gy SBRT to primary tumor, nephrectomy 4 weeks later. Nephrectomy followed 15 Gy stereotactic body radiation by 4 weeks. Radiation-treated patients gave blood at baseline, week 2 and week 4. This CDR3 has 18 residues. V shed 0 bases and J shed 0 bases, with 14 bases lying between them. Germline-derived CDR1 and CDR2 are MNHNS and SASEGT. V is TRBV6-1 and J is TRBJ2-2, with D unresolved. The sequence derives from a man in his 60s with renal cell carcinoma. The sequences come from blood, collected from a patient whose treatment included radiotherapy and nephrectomy. The CDR3 loop reads CASSEAYGGAANTGELFF. DNA of the CDR3: TGTGCCAGCAGTGAAGCGTATGGCGGCGCTGCGAACACCGGGGAGCTGTTTTTT.